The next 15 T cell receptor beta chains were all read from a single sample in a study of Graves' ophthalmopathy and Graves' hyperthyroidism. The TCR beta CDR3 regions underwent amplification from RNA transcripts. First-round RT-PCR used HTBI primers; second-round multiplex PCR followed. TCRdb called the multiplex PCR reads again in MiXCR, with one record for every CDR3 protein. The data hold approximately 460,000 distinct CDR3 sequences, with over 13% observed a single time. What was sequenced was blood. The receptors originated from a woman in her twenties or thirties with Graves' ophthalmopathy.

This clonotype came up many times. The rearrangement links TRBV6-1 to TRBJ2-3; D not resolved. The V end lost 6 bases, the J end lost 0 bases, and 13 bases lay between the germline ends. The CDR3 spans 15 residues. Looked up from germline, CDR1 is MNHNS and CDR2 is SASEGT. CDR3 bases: TGTGCCAGCAGCGACGGATTTGGCAGCACAGATACGCAGTATTTT. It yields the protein CASSDGFGSTDTQYF.

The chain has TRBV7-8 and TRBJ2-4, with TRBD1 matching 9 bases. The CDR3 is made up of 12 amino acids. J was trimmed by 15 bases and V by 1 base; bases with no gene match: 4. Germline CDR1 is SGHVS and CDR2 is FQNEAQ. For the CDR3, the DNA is TGTGCCAGCAGCTTAGAGACAGGGGGGCCGTACTTC. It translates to CASSLETGGPYF.

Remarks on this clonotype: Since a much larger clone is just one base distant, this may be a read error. The DNA for the CDR3 is TGTGCCAGCAGCCGGGGGGACGAGACCCAGTACTTC. This translates into CASSRGDETQYF. The chain links TRBV7-9 to TRBJ2-5, with TRBD2 identical over 7 bases. Per the germline V gene, CDR1 is SEHNR and CDR2 is FQNEAQ (reference sequence). The CDR3 has 12 residues. V was clipped by 5 bases and J by 5 bases; unmatched bases: 2.

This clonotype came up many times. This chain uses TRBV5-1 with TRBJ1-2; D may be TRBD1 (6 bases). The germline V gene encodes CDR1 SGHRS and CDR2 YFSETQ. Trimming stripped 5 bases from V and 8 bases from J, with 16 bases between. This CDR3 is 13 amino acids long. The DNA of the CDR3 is TGCGCCAGCAGTCTGTCAGGGGTCGGGGGCTACACCTTC. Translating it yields CASSLSGVGGYTF.

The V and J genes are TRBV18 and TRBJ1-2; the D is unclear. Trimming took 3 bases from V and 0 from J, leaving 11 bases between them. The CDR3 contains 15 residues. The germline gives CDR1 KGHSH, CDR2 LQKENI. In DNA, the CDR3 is TGTGCCAGCTCACCTCCGCAGACCCCTAACTATGGCTACACCTTC. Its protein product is CASSPPQTPNYGYTF.

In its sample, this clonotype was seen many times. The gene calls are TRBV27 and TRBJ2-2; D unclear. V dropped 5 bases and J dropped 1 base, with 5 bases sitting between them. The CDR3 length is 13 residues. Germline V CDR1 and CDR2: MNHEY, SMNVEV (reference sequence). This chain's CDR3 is CASSILNTGELFF. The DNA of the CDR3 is TGTGCCAGCAGTATACTGAACACCGGGGAGCTGTTTTTT.

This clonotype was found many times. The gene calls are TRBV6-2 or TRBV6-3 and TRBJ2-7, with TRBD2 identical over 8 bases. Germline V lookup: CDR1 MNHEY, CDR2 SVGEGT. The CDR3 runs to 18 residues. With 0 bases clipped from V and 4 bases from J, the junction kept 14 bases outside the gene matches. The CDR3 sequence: CASSYSRAGVGASYEQYF. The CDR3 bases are TGTGCCAGCAGTTACTCCCGAGCGGGAGTGGGGGCCTCGTACGAGCAGTACTTC.

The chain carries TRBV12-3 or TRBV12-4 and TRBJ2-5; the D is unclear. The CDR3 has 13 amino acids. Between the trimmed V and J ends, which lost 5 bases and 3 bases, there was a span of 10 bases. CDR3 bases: TGTGCCAGCAGTCCCCCGTTCGAAGAGACCCAGTACTTC. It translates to CASSPPFEETQYF.

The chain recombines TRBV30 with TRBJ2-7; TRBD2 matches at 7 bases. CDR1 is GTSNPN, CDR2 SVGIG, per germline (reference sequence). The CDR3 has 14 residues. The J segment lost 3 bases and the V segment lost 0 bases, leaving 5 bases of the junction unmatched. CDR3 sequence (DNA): TGTGCCTGGAGTGTATCCAGCGGGGACTACGAGCAGTACTTC. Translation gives CAWSVSSGDYEQYF.

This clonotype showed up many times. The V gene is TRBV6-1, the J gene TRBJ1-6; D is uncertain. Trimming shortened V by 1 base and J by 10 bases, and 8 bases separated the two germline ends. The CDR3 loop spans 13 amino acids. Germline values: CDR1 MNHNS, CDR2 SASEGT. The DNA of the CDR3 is TGTGCCAGCAGTGAAGGGGCAATCTCACCCCTCCACTTT. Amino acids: CASSEGAISPLHF.

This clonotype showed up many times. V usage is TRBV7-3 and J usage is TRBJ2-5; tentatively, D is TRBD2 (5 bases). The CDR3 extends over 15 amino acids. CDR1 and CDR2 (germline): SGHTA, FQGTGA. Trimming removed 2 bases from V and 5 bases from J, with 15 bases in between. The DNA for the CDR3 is TGTGCCAGCAGCTTATGGGGTGGAGGCGGCGAGACCCAGTACTTC. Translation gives CASSLWGGGGETQYF.

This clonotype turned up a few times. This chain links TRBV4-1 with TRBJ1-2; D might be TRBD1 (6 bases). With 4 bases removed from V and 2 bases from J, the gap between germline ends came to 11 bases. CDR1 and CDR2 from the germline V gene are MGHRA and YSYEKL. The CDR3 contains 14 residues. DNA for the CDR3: TGCGCCAGCAGCCCGGCTGACAGGAACTATGGCTACACCTTC. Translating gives CASSPADRNYGYTF.

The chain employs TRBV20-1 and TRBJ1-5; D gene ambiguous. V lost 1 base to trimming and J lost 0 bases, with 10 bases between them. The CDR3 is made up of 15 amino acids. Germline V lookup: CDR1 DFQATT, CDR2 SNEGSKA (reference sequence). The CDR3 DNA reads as TGCAGTGCTAGAGTTGCAGAAAATAGCAATCAGCCCCAGCATTTT. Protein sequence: CSARVAENSNQPQHF.

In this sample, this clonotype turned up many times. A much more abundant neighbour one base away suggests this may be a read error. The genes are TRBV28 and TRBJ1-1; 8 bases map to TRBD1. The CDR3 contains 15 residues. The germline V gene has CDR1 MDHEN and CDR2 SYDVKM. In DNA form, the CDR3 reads TGTGCCAGCGTCCCCGGCAGGGGGCCGAACACTGGAGCTTTCTTT. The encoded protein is CASVPGRGPNTGAFF.

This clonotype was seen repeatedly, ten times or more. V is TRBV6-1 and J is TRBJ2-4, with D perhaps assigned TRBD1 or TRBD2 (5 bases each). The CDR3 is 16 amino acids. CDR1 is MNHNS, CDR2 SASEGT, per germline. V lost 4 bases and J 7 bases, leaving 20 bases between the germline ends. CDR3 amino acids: CASSVPTGAVGNIQYF. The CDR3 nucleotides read TGTGCCAGCAGTGTACCAACCGGGGCAGTCGGGAACATTCAGTACTTC.